One and the same sample provided the 26 T cell receptor beta chains below, sequenced in a study of cytomegalovirus exposure and HLA in healthy donors. PCR primers comprised 60 Vbeta and 13 Jbeta primers. The protocol was immunoSEQ multiplex PCR, while the TCRdb copy is restricted to in-frame clones and leaves out a portion. The sample shows about 150,000 clones, almost 75% of them seen only once. The sequenced material came from PBMCs. The source of these receptors is a woman younger than 30 in good health and CMV-seropositive.

J is TRBJ1-2 and V is TRBV19; the match to TRBD1 covers 7 bases. J gave up 2 bases and V 0 bases, and 3 bases lay outside the gene matches. The CDR3 contains 15 residues. The germline V gene encodes CDR1 LNHDA and CDR2 SQIVND (reference sequence). CDR3 nucleotide sequence: TGTGCCAGTAGTATAGACAGCAGGGGGAACTATGGCTACACCTTC. Amino acid sequence: CASSIDSRGNYGYTF.

The V call is TRBV15, the J call TRBJ2-2, with 7 bases that match TRBD1. Germline CDR1 LNHNV, CDR2 YYDKDF (reference sequence). Germline trimming cut 0 bases from V and 2 bases from J; bases unmatched to any gene: 9. The CDR3 loop spans 18 amino acids. The CDR3 bases are TGTGCCACCAGCAGAGATCTGGGGACAGCTCTAAACACCGGGGAGCTGTTTTTT. Residues: CATSRDLGTALNTGELFF.

This clone turned up a few times. The rearrangement joins TRBV2 to TRBJ1-1; D gene uncertain. Trimming shortened V by 3 bases and J by 1 base, and 9 bases separated the two germline ends. This CDR3 spans 14 amino acids. Germline-derived CDR1 and CDR2 are SNHLY and FYNNEI. CDR3 sequence reads: CASSDQAGNTEAFF. CDR3 bases: TGTGCCAGCAGTGATCAGGCAGGGAACACTGAAGCTTTCTTT.

This clone is a singleton in its sample. The V gene is TRBV6-6, the J gene TRBJ2-2; TRBD2 agrees at 13 bases. In germline, CDR1 is MNHNY, CDR2 SVGAGI (reference sequence). CDR3 length equals 13 residues. V was clipped by 11 bases and J by 5 bases; unmatched bases: 2. CDR3 region: CAGGLAGTGELFF. The DNA for the CDR3 is TGTGCCGGGGGACTAGCGGGGACCGGGGAGCTGTTTTTT.

To note about this clone: This CDR3 is missing its conserved last phenylalanine or tryptophan, likely due to a read error. V usage is TRBV30 and J usage is TRBJ1-5; 10 bases fit TRBD1. Trimming at V came to 1 base and at J to 10 bases, leaving 4 bases not matched to a gene. This CDR3 has 13 residues. Germline CDR1 reads GTSNPN; CDR2 reads SVGIG (reference sequence). The CDR3 DNA follows: TGTGCCTGGAGTGAAGGGACAGGGGAACCCCAGCATGTT. Translated, it gives CAWSEGTGEPQHV.

CDR3 DNA sequence: TGTGCTAGTGGTTTGGGTCGGACTGAAGCTTTCTTT. Its protein is CASGLGRTEAFF. This chain uses TRBV12-5 with TRBJ1-1, with D unresolved. V lost 1 base, J lost 5 bases, and 5 bases lay in between. Germline V gives CDR1 LGHNT, CDR2 FRNRAP. This CDR3 spans 12 amino acids.

The chain joins TRBV15 to TRBJ2-7; possibly TRBD1 for D (5 bases). Trimming took off 7 bases at V and 0 bases at J, with 13 bases between the two ends. CDR1 is LNHNV, CDR2 YYDKDF, per germline (reference sequence). The CDR3 loop spans 14 amino acids. For the CDR3, the DNA is TGTGCCACCACCCCGACAGAGAGCTCCTACGAGCAGTACTTC. Protein: CATTPTESSYEQYF.

V and J are TRBV5-6 and TRBJ1-1, with D possibly TRBD1 on 6 matching bases. V was trimmed by 6 bases and J by 3 bases, leaving 21 bases between them. In germline, CDR1 is SGHDT, CDR2 YYEEEE. The CDR3 consists of 16 residues. The CDR3, as DNA: TGTGCCAGCATCCCCCTCAAGGACAGAAGAGACACTGAAGCTTTCTTT. This encodes CASIPLKDRRDTEAFF.

CDR3 region: CASSSPRTGLMGYGYTF. The CDR3 DNA is TGTGCCAGCAGCTCCCCAAGAACAGGGTTGATGGGCTATGGCTACACCTTC. The chain recombines TRBV5-8 with TRBJ1-2, with D maybe TRBD1 (6 bases). There are 17 residues in the CDR3. Germline CDR1 and CDR2: SGHTS and YDEGEE. Trimming took off 3 bases at V and 4 bases at J, with 22 bases between the two ends.

The V gene is TRBV5-1, the J gene TRBJ2-7, with 7 bases lining up with TRBD1. The ends lost 4 bases at V and 0 bases at J; junction bases unmatched: 7. Germline CDR1 SGHRS, CDR2 YFSETQ. CDR3 length: 15 residues. DNA of the CDR3: TGCGCCAGCAGCCCTCAGGGGGTGAGCTCCTACGAGCAGTACTTC. Its protein product is CASSPQGVSSYEQYF.

The V and J genes are TRBV5-1 and TRBJ1-2; D uncertain. The CDR3 contains 16 residues. V lost 0 bases and J 3 bases, leaving 15 bases between the germline ends. Looked up from germline, CDR1 is SGHRS and CDR2 is YFSETQ. The CDR3 bases are TGCGCCAGCAGCTTGGTGACGGGGTACGGGGACTATGGCTACACCTTC. It yields the protein CASSLVTGYGDYGYTF.

The chain uses TRBV9 and TRBJ2-5, with TRBD2 as a possible D gene (6 bases). Between the trimmed V and J ends, which lost 2 bases and 2 bases, there was a span of 10 bases. The CDR3 has 14 amino acids. The germline V gene encodes CDR1 SGDLS and CDR2 YYNGEE. CDR3 nucleotide sequence: TGTGCCAGCAGCGTCGGAGCGGGTCAAGAGACCCAGTACTTC. Amino acids: CASSVGAGQETQYF.

V gene TRBV2 combines with J gene TRBJ2-7; no firm D call. The CDR3 has 11 amino acids. V dropped 4 bases and J dropped 11 bases, with 12 bases sitting between them. The germline CDR1 and CDR2 sequences are SNHLY and FYNNEI. CDR3 DNA: TGTGCCAGCAGTGCTCAAAGAGAGAAGTACTTC. Translating gives CASSAQREKYF.

The chain carries TRBV29-1 and TRBJ1-2, with TRBD1 matching over 7 bases. The ends lost 7 bases at V and 2 bases at J; junction bases unmatched: 1. Germline assignment: CDR1 SQVTM and CDR2 ANQGSEA. The CDR3 runs to 11 residues. CDR3 residues: CSAGQNYGYTF. DNA of the CDR3: TGCAGCGCGGGACAGAACTATGGCTACACCTTC. The variable domain in full, completed from reference TRBV29-1 and TRBJ1-2, reads SAVISQKPSRDICQRGTSLTIQCQVDSQVTMMFWYRQQPGQSLTLIATANQGSEATYESGFVIDKFPISRPNLTFSTLTVSNMSPEDSSIYLCSAGQNYGYTFGSGTRLTVV.

The J gene is TRBJ2-3, the V gene TRBV19, with D maybe TRBD2 (6 bases). Per the germline V gene, CDR1 is LNHDA and CDR2 is SQIVND (reference sequence). V was cut by 2 bases and J by 2 bases, with 11 bases left in between. This CDR3 region has 15 residues. CDR3 amino acids: CASSINTGDTDTQYF. The CDR3 DNA reads TGTGCCAGTAGTATAAACACGGGGGACACAGATACGCAGTATTTT.

The rearrangement links TRBV27 to TRBJ1-1; no reliable D call. This CDR3 comprises 14 residues. Germline CDR1 is MNHEY and CDR2 is SMNVEV (reference sequence). V lost 0 bases and J lost 1, with 6 bases in between. The CDR3 bases are TGTGCCAGCAGTTTATCGCCGGGGAACACTGAAGCTTTCTTT. This gives the protein CASSLSPGNTEAFF.

The chain links TRBV30 to TRBJ1-3; D gene uncertain. The CDR3 has 16 amino acids. The V and J ends lost 8 bases and 0 bases respectively, with 20 bases between them. CDR1 GTSNPN and CDR2 SVGIG come from the germline V gene (reference sequence). The DNA of the CDR3 is TGTGCCGGACTGGCGTACCCCCAAAACTCTGGAAACACCATATATTTT. It encodes CAGLAYPQNSGNTIYF.

CDR3: CASSRRQAPLIDYGYTF. For the CDR3, the DNA is TGTGCCAGTAGTCGACGGCAGGCCCCTTTAATCGACTATGGCTACACCTTC. J is TRBJ1-2 and V is TRBV19; no firm D call. V lost 5 bases and J 3 bases, leaving 22 bases between the germline ends. This CDR3 has 17 residues. CDR1 and CDR2 from the germline V gene are LNHDA and SQIVND (reference sequence). The full variable domain, in which reference TRBV19 and TRBJ1-2 provide the parts outside the CDR3, is DGGITQSPKYLFRKEGQNVTLSCEQNLNHDAMYWYRQDPGQGLRLIYYSQIVNDFQKGDIAEGYSVSREKKESFPLTVTSAQKNPTAFYLCASSRRQAPLIDYGYTFGSGTRLTVV.

The J gene is TRBJ1-2, the V gene TRBV2, with a tentative D call TRBD1 (5 bases). The CDR3 is 11 amino acids. V was shortened by 8 bases and J by 6 bases, with 10 bases between the two germline ends. CDR1 SNHLY and CDR2 FYNNEI come from the germline V gene. The CDR3 is CASVRQNGYTF. The CDR3 bases are TGTGCCAGCGTGAGACAGAATGGCTACACCTTC.

In its sample, this clone was seen a few times. The chain links TRBV27 to TRBJ2-3; the match to TRBD1 covers 10 bases. V shed 7 bases, J shed 2 bases, and the junction held 12 bases outside the gene matches. Germline values: CDR1 MNHEY, CDR2 SMNVEV (reference sequence). The CDR3 is 17 residues long. CDR3 amino acids: CASTSRDRGPLTDTQYF. The CDR3 region has the DNA TGTGCCAGCACCTCGAGAGACAGGGGGCCCCTCACAGATACGCAGTATTTT.

The chain links TRBV5-1 to TRBJ2-1, with 8 bases fitting TRBD2. The CDR3 totals 16 residues. V lost 2 bases and J lost 0; bases outside the gene matches: 4. From germline, CDR1 is SGHRS and CDR2 YFSETQ. The CDR3: CASSFRGGPSYNEQFF. DNA of the CDR3: TGCGCCAGCAGCTTTCGGGGGGGCCCCTCCTACAATGAGCAGTTCTTC.

V and J are TRBV28 and TRBJ2-3; the D gene is possibly TRBD2 (6 bases). Germline V CDR1 and CDR2: MDHEN, SYDVKM. Trimming left V 8 bases short and J 2 bases short, with 8 bases between. The CDR3 is 12 residues long. Here the CDR3 DNA reads TGTGCCAGCGGGGGGTCCACAGATACGCAGTATTTT. This translates into CASGGSTDTQYF.

This chain connects TRBV30 to TRBJ1-4; 7 bases are a match to TRBD1. The V and J ends lost 4 bases and 1 base, in that order; junction bases with no gene match: 6. Germline V CDR1 and CDR2: GTSNPN, SVGIG (reference sequence). This CDR3 has 15 residues. The CDR3 DNA is TGTGCCTGGAAGCGACAGGGTTTAACTAATGAAAAACTGTTTTTT. Protein product: CAWKRQGLTNEKLFF.

The chain links TRBV6-7 to TRBJ1-2, with no clear D. Being an ORF, TRBV6-7 has a function that is uncertain. CDR3 length: 15 amino acids. The V end was cut by 0 bases, the J end by 4 bases, with 12 bases between. The CDR3, as DNA: TGTGCCAGCAGTTACTCGAGTAAGCCGTCCTATGGCTACACCTTC. Translating gives CASSYSSKPSYGYTF.

The rearrangement uses TRBV7-9 and TRBJ2-5; D gene unclear. The CDR3 runs 11 residues. The germline V gene encodes CDR1 SEHNR and CDR2 FQNEAQ (reference sequence). Trimming shortened V by 5 bases and J by 3 bases, and 4 bases separated the two germline ends. The CDR3 sequence is CASSRKETQYF. The CDR3 nucleotides read TGTGCCAGCAGCCGTAAAGAGACCCAGTACTTC.

The V gene is TRBV4-1, the J gene TRBJ1-2; unclear D gene. V was cut by 2 bases and J by 0 bases, with 16 bases left in between. CDR1 and CDR2 from the germline V gene are MGHRA and YSYEKL. The CDR3 is made up of 17 amino acids. CDR3 sequence: CASSQYGGNYSNYGYTF. For the CDR3, the DNA is TGCGCCAGCAGCCAATATGGAGGAAATTACTCTAACTATGGCTACACCTTC.